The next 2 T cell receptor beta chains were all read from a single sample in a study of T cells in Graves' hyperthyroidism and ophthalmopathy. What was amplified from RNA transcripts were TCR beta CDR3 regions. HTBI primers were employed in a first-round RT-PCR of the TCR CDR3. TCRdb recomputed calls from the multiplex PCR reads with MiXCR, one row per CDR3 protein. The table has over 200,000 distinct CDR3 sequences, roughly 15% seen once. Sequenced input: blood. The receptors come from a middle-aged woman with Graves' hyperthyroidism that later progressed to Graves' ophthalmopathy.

The CDR3 DNA reads TGTGCCTGGAAGGCGGCTACCCGGGCGCATGAGCAGTACTTC. This encodes CAWKAATRAHEQYF. This chain joins TRBV30 and TRBJ2-7, with D hard to call. Trimming took off 4 bases at V and 7 bases at J, with 20 bases between the two ends. The CDR3 is made up of 14 amino acids. The V gene's germline CDR1 is GTSNPN and CDR2 SVGIG (reference sequence).

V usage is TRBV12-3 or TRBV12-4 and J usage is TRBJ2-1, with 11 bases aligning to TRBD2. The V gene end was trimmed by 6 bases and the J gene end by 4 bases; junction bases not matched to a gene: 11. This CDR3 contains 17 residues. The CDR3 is CASRSRGTSGRYNEQFF. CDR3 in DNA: TGTGCCAGCAGGTCAAGAGGGACTAGCGGCAGATACAATGAGCAGTTCTTC.